This T cell receptor (beta chain) was captured in a study of CD8+CD57+ T cells in acquired aplastic anemia. The germline V gene has CDR1 DFQATT and CDR2 SNEGSKA (reference sequence). V dropped 5 bases and J dropped 5; count of bases not matched to a gene: 4. The CDR3 has 13 residues. This clonotype was counted only a few times. What it recognizes is unknown. Profiling that covered TCR beta VDJ and CDR3 relied on genomic DNA as its template. TCRdb used MiXCR to reprocess the reads, holding one entry per CDR3 protein. In the table there are approximately 300,000 distinct CDR3 sequences, 45% to 65% of which are singletons. It was patients with CD8+CD57+ cell expansion by flow cytometry who were chosen for sequencing. Everyone among the patients had severe acquired aplastic anemia. Overall study findings and caveats: In common between the patients and the controls were nearly 30 CD8+ CDR3 sequences.

Sequencing was done on a sample of sorted CD4+, CD8+, or CD8+CD57+ T cells (not recorded which) from PBMCs. The clonotype was recovered from a human donor with aplastic anemia. The rearrangement links TRBV20-1 to TRBJ1-5; 9 nucleotides match TRBD1. The CDR3 loop reads CSAATGGDQPQHF. CDR3 nucleotide sequence: TGCAGTGCTGCTACAGGGGGCGATCAGCCCCAGCATTTT.